The sequence of this TCR beta chain was determined in a study of monozygotic twins with inflammatory bowel disease. Eight reactions per sample, run separately, yielded cDNA. The template switching step added UMIs that contained a 6-nucleotide sample barcode. Researchers put TCRalpha and TCRbeta cDNA through two nested PCRs lasting approximately 17 and 9 cycles. No DNA is given; TCRdb re-called the 5' RACE reads and lists each CDR3 protein once. In all, the sample yields approximately 120,000 distinct CDR3 sequences. The germline V gene encodes CDR1 MGHDK and CDR2 SYGVNS. CDR3 size: 14 residues. This TCR was recovered from a human donor with ulcerative colitis or Crohn's disease, or a healthy co-twin of an affected twin (not recorded which). V and J are TRBV25-1 and TRBJ1-3. The sample taken for sequencing was blood. CDR3 in amino acids: CASSWWEEENTIYF.